This is a list of T cell receptor beta chains from one sample in a study of shared clonotypes between healthy human individuals. Profiled with immunoSEQ multiplex PCR; TCRdb holds only in-frame clones, not every one. The profile covers over a million clones, with 95% to 97% appearing a single time and 0.95% to 1.5% taken by the ten largest. Source material: naive CD4+ T cells sorted from blood. The receptors were sampled from a man aged 25 to 40 in good health. The CDR3 runs from the conserved cysteine through the conserved F or W. A D gene is named only where the DNA matches it firmly. Clone sizes are given selectively: once, few, many, or a class where the clone is expanded.

>TRBV2|.|TRBJ2-4|.
CASSPPVQVIKNIQYF
TGTGCCAGCAGTCCCCCAGTGCAAGTAATCAAAAACATTCAGTACTTC
>TRBV27|.|TRBJ2-1|TRBD2
CASSPGLGFEQFF
TGTGCCAGCAGTCCGGGACTAGGGTTTGAGCAGTTCTTC
>TRBV14|.|TRBJ2-5|.
CASSQALGYQETQYF
TGTGCCAGCAGCCAAGCGTTGGGGTACCAAGAGACCCAGTACTTC
>TRBV6-5|once|TRBJ1-4|.
CASRGRAVEKLFF
TGTGCCAGCAGGGGGAGGGCAGTTGAAAAACTGTTTTTT
>TRBV19|once|TRBJ2-1|.
CASSNRDFSYNEQFF
TGTGCCAGTAGTAACCGGGACTTCTCCTACAATGAGCAGTTCTTC
>TRBV7-3|.|TRBJ2-1|TRBD2
CASSLLGTSYNEQFF
TGTGCCAGCAGCTTATTGGGGACTAGCTACAATGAGCAGTTCTTC
>TRBV19|.|TRBJ2-1|TRBD2
CASKGGLAGAIYEQFF
TGTGCCAGTAAAGGGGGACTAGCGGGAGCTATCTATGAGCAGTTCTTC
>TRBV19|once|TRBJ1-2|.
CASSMGFGYTF
TGTGCCAGTAGTATGGGTTTTGGCTACACCTTC
>TRBV9|.|TRBJ2-7|TRBD2
CASSVVSGSYEQYF
TGTGCCAGCAGCGTAGTCAGCGGGAGCTACGAGCAGTACTTC
>TRBV11-3|.|TRBJ2-1|TRBD1
CASSWGQGLSQPYNEQFF
TGTGCCAGCAGCTGGGGACAGGGCTTATCCCAACCCTACAATGAGCAGTTCTTC
>TRBV5-5|.|TRBJ2-7|.
CASSFGGDIRYEQYF
TGTGCCAGCAGCTTTGGCGGGGACATTCGATACGAGCAGTACTTC
>TRBV7-2|.|TRBJ1-2|TRBD1
CASRPRQGRYGYTF
TGTGCCAGCAGACCACGACAGGGCCGCTATGGCTACACCTTC
>TRBV6-1|.|TRBJ2-3|.
CASLRNQEGDTQYF
TGTGCCAGCCTAAGGAACCAGGAGGGAGATACGCAGTATTTT
>TRBV2|once|TRBJ2-7|TRBD2
CASSRLAGGNYEQYF
TGTGCCAGCAGCCGACTAGCGGGAGGGAACTACGAGCAGTACTTC
>TRBV28|.|TRBJ1-2|.
CASSLYRTDYGYTF
TGTGCCAGCAGTTTATATCGGACAGACTATGGCTACACCTTC
>TRBV10-3|.|TRBJ1-3|.
CAISESDSSGNTIYF
TGTGCCATCAGTGAATCCGACAGCTCTGGAAACACCATATATTTT
>TRBV6-5|.|TRBJ1-1|TRBD1
CATGRDRGNTEAFF
TGTGCCACGGGGCGGGACAGGGGAAACACTGAAGCTTTCTTT
>TRBV28|.|TRBJ2-2|.
CASSRQATGELFF
TGTGCCAGCAGCAGACAGGCGACCGGGGAGCTGTTTTTT
>TRBV19|.|TRBJ1-3|.
CASSTVGSGNTIYF
TGTGCCAGTAGTACCGTTGGATCTGGAAACACCATATATTTT
>TRBV6-1|.|TRBJ1-5|.
CATRTVDNQPQHF
TGTGCCACCCGGACGGTGGACAATCAGCCCCAGCATTTT
>TRBV2|.|TRBJ2-3|.
CASTLSTDTQYF
TGTGCCAGCACACTTTCCACAGATACGCAGTATTTT
>TRBV4-1|.|TRBJ2-1|TRBD2
CASSQAERGTYNEQFF
TGCGCCAGCAGCCAAGCGGAGCGGGGGACCTACAATGAGCAGTTCTTC